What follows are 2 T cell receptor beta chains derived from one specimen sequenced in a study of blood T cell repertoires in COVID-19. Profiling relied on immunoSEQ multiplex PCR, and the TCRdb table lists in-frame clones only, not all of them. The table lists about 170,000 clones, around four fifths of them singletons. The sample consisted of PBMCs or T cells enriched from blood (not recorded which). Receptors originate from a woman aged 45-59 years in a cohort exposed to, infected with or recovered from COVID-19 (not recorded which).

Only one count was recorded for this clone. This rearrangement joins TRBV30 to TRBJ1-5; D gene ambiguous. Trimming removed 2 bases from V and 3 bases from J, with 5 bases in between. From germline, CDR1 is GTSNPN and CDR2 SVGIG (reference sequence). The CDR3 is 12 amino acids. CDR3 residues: CAWSPDNQPQHF. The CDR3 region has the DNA TGTGCCTGGAGTCCAGACAATCAGCCCCAGCATTTT.

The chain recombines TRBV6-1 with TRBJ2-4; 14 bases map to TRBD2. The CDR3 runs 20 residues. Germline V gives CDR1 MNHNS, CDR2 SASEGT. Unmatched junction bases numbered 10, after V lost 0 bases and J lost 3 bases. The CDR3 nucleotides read TGTGCCAGCAGTGAAGCGACGGGACTAGCGGGAGTAGGAGTCAAAAACATTCAGTACTTC. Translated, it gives CASSEATGLAGVGVKNIQYF.